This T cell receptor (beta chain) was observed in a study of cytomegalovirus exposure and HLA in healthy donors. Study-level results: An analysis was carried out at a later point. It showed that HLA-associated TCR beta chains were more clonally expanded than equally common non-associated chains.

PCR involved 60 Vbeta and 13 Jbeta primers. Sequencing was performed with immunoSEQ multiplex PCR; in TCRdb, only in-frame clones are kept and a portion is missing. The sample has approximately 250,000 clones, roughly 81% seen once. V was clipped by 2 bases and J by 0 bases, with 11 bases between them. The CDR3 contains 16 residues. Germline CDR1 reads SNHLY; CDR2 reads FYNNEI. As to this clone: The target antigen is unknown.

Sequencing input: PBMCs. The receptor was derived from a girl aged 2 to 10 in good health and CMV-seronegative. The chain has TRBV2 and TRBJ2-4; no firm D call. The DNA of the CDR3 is TGTGCCAGCAGTGAAACAGCCCTACTAGCCAAAAACATTCAGTACTTC. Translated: CASSETALLAKNIQYF.